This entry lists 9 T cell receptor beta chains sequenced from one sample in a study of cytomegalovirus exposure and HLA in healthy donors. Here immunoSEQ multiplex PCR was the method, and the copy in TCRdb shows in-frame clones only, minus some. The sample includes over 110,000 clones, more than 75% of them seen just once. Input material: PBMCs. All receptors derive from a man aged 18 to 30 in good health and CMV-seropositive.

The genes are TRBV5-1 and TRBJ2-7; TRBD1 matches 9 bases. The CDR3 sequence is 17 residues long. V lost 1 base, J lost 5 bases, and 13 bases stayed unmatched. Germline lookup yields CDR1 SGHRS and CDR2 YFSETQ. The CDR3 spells CASSLFSLGQGGNEQYF. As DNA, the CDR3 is TGCGCCAGCAGCTTGTTTTCCCTGGGACAGGGAGGAAACGAGCAGTACTTC.

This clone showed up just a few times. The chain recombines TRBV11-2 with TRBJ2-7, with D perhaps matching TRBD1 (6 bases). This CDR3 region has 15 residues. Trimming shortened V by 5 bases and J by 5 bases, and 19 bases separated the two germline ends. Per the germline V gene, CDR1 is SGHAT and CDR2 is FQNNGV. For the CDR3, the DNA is TGTGCCAGCAGCCCCCCACAAACAGGGTTGGACGAGCAGTACTTC. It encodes CASSPPQTGLDEQYF.

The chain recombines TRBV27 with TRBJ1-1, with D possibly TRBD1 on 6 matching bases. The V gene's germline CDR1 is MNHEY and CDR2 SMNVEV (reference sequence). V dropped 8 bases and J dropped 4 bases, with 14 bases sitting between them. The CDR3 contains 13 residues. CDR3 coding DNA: TGTGCCAGCGGAATAGGGGGGGGCACTGAAGCTTTCTTT. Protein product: CASGIGGGTEAFF.

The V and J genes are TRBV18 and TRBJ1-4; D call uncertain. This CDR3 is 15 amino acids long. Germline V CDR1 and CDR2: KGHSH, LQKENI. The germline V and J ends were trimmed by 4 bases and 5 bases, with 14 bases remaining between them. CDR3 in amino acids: CASSRRQTPNEKLFF. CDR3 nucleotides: TGTGCCAGCTCACGACGCCAGACTCCCAATGAAAAACTGTTTTTT.

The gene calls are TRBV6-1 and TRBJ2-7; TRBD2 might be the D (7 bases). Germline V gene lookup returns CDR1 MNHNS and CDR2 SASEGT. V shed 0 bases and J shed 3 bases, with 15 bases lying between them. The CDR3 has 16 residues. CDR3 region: CASSEASRGAFYEQYF. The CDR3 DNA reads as TGTGCCAGCAGTGAAGCATCCCGGGGGGCGTTCTACGAGCAGTACTTC.

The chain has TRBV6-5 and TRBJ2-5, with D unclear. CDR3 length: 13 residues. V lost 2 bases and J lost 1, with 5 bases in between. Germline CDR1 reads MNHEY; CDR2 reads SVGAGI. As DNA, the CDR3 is TGTGCCAGCAGTTACCGTCCCCAAGAGACCCAGTACTTC. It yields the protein CASSYRPQETQYF.

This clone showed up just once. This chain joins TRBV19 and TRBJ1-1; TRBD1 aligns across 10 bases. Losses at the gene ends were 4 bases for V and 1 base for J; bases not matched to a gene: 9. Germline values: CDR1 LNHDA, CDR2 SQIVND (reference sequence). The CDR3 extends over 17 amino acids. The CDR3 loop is CASSRDDRGRTNTEAFF. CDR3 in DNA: TGTGCCAGTAGTAGAGACGACAGGGGGCGAACGAACACTGAAGCTTTCTTT.

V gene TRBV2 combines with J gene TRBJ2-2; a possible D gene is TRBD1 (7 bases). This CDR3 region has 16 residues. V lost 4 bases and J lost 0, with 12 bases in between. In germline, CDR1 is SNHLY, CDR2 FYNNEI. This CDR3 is CASSGQGLSNTGELFF. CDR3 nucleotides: TGTGCCAGCAGTGGACAGGGACTTTCGAACACCGGGGAGCTGTTTTTT.

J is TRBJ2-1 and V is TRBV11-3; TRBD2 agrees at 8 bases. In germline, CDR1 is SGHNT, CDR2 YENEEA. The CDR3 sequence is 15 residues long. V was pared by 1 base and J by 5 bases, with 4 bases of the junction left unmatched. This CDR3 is CASSLGSGGHNEQFF. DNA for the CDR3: TGTGCCAGCAGCTTAGGCAGCGGGGGACACAATGAGCAGTTCTTC.